This T cell receptor beta chain is drawn from a study of T cell responses to AZD1222 COVID-19 vaccine. Study-wide findings and caveats: Repertoire sampling happened only post peak T cell response. AZD1222 recipients seropositive at baseline numbered only six or seven. Nearly half of the spike-specific TCRs reportedly recognize variant regions that carry no mutations.

On this clone: Its specificity is not known.

Sequencing used immunoSEQ multiplex PCR; TCRdb keeps in-frame clones, though not all of them. The table records approximately 180,000 clones, about 90% of them present only once. This CDR3 is 15 amino acids long. The germline V gene encodes CDR1 LNHDA and CDR2 SQIVND (reference sequence). After removal of 3 bases from V and 6 bases from J, the junction contained 9 bases not matched to a gene. The source material was peripheral blood, sampled 28 days after the second dose of the MenACWY control vaccine. This chain uses TRBV19 with TRBJ2-7; TRBD2 aligns across 9 bases. This clonotype was sampled from an adult who received the MenACWY meningococcal vaccine as a control. CDR3 nucleotides: TGTGCCAGTAGTATCTTGTTAGCGGGAGCCCCCGAGCAGTACTTC. This encodes CASSILLAGAPEQYF.